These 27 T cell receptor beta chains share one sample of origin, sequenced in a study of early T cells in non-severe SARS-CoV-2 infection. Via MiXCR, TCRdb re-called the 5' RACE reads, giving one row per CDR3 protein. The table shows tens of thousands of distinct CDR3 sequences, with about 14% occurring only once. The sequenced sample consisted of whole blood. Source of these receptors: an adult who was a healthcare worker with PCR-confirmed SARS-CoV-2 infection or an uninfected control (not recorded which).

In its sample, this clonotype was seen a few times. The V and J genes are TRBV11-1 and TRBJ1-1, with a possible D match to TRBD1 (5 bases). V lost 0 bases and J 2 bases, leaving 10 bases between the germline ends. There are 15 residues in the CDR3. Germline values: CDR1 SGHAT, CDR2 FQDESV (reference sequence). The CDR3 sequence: CASSLARQPNTEAFF. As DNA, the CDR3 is TGTGCCAGCAGCTTAGCTCGACAGCCAAACACTGAAGCTTTCTTT.

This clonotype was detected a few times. CDR3 region: CASSYSRLAGGREQFF. Written as DNA, the CDR3 is TGTGCCAGCAGTTACTCGAGATTAGCGGGGGGGCGTGAGCAGTTCTTC. V usage is TRBV6-5 and J usage is TRBJ2-1; TRBD2 matches at 11 bases. The trim removed 0 bases at V and 9 bases at J, leaving 7 bases unmatched. The CDR3 runs 16 residues. Germline V lookup: CDR1 MNHEY, CDR2 SVGAGI.

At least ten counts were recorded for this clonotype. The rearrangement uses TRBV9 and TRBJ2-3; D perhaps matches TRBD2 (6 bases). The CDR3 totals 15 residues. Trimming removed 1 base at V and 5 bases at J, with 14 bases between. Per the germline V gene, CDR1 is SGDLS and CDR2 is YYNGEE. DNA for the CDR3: TGTGCCAGCAGCGTAAGGGGACTTCATGGAGATACGCAGTATTTT. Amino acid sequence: CASSVRGLHGDTQYF.

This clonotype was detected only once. The DNA of the CDR3 is TGTGCCAGCAGCTCCGTTCGGGAGGACTACAATGAGCAGTTCTTC. This sequence encodes CASSSVREDYNEQFF. The chain joins TRBV11-2 to TRBJ2-1; 7 bases map to TRBD2. CDR3 size: 15 residues. The germline V gene has CDR1 SGHAT and CDR2 FQNNGV. V was pared by 4 bases and J by 3 bases, with 6 bases of the junction left unmatched.

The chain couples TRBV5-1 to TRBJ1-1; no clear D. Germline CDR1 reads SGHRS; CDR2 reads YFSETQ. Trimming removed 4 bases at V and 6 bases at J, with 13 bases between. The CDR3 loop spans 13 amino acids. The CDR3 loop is CASSLLQGSEAFF. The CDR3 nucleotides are TGCGCCAGCAGCCTACTCCAAGGGTCTGAAGCTTTCTTT. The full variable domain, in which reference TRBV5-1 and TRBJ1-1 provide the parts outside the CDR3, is KAGVTQTPRYLIKTRGQQVTLSCSPISGHRSVSWYQQTPGQGLQFLFEYFSETQRNKGNFPGRFSGRQFSNSRSEMNVSTLELGDSALYLCASSLLQGSEAFFGQGTRLTVV.

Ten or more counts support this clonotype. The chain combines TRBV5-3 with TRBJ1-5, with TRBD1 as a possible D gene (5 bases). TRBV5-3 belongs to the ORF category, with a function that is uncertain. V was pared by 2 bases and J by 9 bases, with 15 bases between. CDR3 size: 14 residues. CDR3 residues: CARSFSRGVRPQHF. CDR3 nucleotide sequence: TGTGCCAGAAGCTTCAGTAGGGGAGTTCGGCCCCAGCATTTT.

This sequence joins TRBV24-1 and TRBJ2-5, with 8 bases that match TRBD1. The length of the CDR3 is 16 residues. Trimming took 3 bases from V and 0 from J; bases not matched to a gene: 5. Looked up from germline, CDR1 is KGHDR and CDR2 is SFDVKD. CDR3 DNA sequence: TGTGCCACCAGTGATCCGGGACAGGCCAACCAAGAGACCCAGTACTTC. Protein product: CATSDPGQANQETQYF.

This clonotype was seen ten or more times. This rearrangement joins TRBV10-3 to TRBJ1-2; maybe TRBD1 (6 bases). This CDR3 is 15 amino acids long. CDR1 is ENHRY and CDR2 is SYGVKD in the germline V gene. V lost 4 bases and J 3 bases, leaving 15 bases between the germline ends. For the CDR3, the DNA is TGTGCCATCAGTGCCCGGAACAGGGACTACTATGGCTACACCTTC. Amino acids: CAISARNRDYYGYTF.

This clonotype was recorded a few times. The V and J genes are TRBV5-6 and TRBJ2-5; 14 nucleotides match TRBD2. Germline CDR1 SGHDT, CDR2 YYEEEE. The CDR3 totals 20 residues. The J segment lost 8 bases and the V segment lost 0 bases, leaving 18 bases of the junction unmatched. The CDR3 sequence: CASSLAVGRTSGRTKSTQYF. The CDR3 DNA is TGTGCCAGCAGCTTGGCGGTTGGGCGGACTAGCGGGAGGACCAAGAGTACCCAGTACTTC.

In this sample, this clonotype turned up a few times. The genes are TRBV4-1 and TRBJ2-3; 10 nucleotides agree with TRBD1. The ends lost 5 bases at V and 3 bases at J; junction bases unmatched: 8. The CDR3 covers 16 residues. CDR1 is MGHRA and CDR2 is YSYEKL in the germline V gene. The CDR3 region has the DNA TGCGCCAGCAGCTATACTTGGACAGGGGGTACAGATACGCAGTATTTT. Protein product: CASSYTWTGGTDTQYF.

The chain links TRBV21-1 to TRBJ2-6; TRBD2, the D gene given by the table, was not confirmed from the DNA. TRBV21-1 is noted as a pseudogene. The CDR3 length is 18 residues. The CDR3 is CASSKVPPLPSGANVLTF. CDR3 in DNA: TGTGCCAGCAGCAAAGTCCCTCCCCTACCCTCTGGGGCCAACGTCCTGACTTTC.

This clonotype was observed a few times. The CDR3 DNA is TGTGCCAGCAGTGACCGACTGGGGGGGGATGAGCAGTTCTTC. Protein sequence: CASSDRLGGDEQFF. This chain connects TRBV6-2 or TRBV6-3 to TRBJ2-1; 7 bases agree with TRBD2. Trimming at V came to 5 bases and at J to 8 bases, leaving 9 bases not matched to a gene. The CDR3 is 14 residues long. Germline V gene lookup returns CDR1 MNHEY and CDR2 SVGEGT.

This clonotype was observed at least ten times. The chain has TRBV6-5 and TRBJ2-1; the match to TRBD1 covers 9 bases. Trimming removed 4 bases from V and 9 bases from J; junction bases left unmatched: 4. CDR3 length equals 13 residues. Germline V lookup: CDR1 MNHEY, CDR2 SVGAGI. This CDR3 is CASSSQGAGEQFF. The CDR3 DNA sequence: TGTGCCAGCAGTTCACAGGGGGCTGGTGAGCAGTTCTTC.

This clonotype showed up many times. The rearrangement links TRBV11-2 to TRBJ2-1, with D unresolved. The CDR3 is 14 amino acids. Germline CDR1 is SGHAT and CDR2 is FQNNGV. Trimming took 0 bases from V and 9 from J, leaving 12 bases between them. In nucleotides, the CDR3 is TGTGCCAGCAGCTTAGATGTTGAGAATGGTGAGCAGTTCTTC. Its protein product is CASSLDVENGEQFF.

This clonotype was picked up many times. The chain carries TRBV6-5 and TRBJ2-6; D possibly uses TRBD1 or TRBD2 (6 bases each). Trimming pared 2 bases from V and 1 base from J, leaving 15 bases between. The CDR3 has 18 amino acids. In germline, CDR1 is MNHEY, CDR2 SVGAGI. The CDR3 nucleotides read TGTGCCAGCAGTTACGGGGGGCCCTTAGAGTCTGGGGCCAACGTCCTGACTTTC. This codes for CASSYGGPLESGANVLTF.

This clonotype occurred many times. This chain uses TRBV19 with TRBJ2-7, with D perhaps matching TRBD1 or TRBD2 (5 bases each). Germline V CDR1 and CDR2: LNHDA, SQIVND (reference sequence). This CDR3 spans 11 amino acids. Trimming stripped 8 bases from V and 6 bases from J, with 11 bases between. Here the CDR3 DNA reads TGTGCCAGTGGGTGGGGGAGCGAGCAGTACTTC. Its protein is CASGWGSEQYF.

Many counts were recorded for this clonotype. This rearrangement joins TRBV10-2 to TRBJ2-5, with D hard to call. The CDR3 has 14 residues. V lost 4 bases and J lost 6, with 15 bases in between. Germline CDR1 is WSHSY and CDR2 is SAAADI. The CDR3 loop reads CASSVNLRSKTQYF. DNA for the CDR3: TGCGCCAGCAGTGTGAACCTTAGGAGTAAGACCCAGTACTTC.

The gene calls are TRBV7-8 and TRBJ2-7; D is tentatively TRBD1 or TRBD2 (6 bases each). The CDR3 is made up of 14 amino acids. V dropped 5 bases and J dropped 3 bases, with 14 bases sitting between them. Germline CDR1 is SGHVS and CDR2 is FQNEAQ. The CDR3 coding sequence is TGTGCCAGCAGCCCCCGAGAGGGGGGCTACGAGCAGTACTTC. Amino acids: CASSPREGGYEQYF.

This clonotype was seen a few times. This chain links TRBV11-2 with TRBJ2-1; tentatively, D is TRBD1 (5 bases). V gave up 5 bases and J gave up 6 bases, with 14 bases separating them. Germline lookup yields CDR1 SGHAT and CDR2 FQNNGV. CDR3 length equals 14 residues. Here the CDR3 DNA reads TGTGCCAGCAGCGGGCCCTTTAGGGGCAATGAGCAGTTCTTC. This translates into CASSGPFRGNEQFF.

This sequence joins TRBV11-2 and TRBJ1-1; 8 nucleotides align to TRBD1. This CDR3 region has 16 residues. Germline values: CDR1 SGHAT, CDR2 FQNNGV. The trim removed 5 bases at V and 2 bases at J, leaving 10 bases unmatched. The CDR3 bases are TGTGCCAGCAGCCCCATTGGACAGGGAGGAAACACTGAAGCTTTCTTT. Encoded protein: CASSPIGQGGNTEAFF.

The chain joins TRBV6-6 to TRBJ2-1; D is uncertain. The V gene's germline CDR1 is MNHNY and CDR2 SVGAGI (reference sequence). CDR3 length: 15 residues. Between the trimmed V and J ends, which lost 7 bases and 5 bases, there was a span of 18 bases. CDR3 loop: CASTSLLGDDNEQFF. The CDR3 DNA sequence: TGTGCCAGCACCTCCCTGCTTGGAGATGACAATGAGCAGTTCTTC.

The CDR3 nucleotides are TGTGCCAGCAGTTTATTGGCTAGCGGTCGCACAGATACGCAGTATTTT. It yields the protein CASSLLASGRTDTQYF. J is TRBJ2-3 and V is TRBV27; 7 bases agree with TRBD2. The CDR3 is 16 amino acids. Germline V lookup: CDR1 MNHEY, CDR2 SMNVEV (reference sequence). Trimming cost V 1 base and J 1 base; bases outside gene matches: 5.

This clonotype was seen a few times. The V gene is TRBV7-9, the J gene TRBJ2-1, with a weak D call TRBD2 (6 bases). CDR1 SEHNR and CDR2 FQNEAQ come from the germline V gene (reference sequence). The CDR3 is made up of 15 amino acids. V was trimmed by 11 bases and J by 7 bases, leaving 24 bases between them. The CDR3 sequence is CAGQGQMALANEQFF. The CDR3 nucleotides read TGTGCCGGGCAGGGCCAGATGGCGCTAGCGAATGAGCAGTTCTTC.

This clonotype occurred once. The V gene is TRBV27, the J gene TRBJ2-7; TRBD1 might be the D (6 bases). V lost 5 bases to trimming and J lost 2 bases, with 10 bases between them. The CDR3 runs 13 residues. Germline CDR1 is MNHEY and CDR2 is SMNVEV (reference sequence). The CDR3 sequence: CASSRTVTYEQYF. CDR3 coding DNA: TGTGCCAGCAGTCGGACAGTGACCTACGAGCAGTACTTC.

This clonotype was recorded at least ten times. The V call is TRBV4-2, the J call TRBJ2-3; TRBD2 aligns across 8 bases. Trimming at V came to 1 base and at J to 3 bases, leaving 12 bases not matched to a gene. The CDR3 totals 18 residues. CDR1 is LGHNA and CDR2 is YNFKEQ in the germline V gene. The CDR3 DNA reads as TGTGCCAGCAGCCAAGCGTATGGCAGCGGGGGAGTGACAGATACGCAGTATTTT. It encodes CASSQAYGSGGVTDTQYF.

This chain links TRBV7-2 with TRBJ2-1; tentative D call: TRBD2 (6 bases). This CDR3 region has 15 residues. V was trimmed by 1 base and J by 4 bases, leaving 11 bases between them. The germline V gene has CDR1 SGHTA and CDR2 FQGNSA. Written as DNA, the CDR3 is TGTGCCAGCAGCTTAGGCGGGGTTTTTTACAATGAGCAGTTCTTC. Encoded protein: CASSLGGVFYNEQFF.

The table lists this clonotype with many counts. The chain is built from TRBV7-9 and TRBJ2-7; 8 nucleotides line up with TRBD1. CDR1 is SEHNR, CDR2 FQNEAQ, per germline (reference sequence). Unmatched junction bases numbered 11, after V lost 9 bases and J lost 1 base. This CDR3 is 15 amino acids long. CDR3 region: CAREAGDRRSYEQYF. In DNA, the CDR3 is TGTGCCAGGGAGGCTGGGGACAGGAGATCCTACGAGCAGTACTTC.